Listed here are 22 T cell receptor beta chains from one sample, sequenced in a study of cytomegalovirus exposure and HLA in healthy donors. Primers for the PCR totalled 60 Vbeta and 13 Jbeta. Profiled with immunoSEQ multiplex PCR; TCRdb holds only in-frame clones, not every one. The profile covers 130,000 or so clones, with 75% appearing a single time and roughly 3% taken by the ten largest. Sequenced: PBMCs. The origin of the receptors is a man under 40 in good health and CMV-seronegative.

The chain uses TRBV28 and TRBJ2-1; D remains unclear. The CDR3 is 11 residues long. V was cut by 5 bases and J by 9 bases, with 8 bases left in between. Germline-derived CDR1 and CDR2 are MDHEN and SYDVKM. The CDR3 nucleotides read TGTGCCAGCAGTATTGAGGTTGAGCAGTTCTTC. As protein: CASSIEVEQFF.

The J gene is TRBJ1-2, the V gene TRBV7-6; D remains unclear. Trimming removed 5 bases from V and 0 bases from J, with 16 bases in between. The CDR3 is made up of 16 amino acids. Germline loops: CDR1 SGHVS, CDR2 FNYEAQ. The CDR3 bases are TGTGCCAGCAGCCCCGGAGAGGCAGTCCCTAACTATGGCTACACCTTC. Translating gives CASSPGEAVPNYGYTF.

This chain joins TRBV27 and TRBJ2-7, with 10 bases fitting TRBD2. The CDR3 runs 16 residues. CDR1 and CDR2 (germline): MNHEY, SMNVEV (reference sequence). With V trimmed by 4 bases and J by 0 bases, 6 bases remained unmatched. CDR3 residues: CASSSGASGSSYEQYF. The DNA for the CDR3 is TGTGCCAGCAGTTCTGGGGCTAGCGGGAGCTCCTACGAGCAGTACTTC.

CDR3 sequence: CASGRDSPTDTQYF. The CDR3, as DNA: TGTGCCAGCGGTAGGGACAGCCCCACAGATACGCAGTATTTT. The chain links TRBV2 to TRBJ2-3, with 7 bases matching TRBD1. This CDR3 comprises 14 residues. Germline V lookup: CDR1 SNHLY, CDR2 FYNNEI. With V trimmed by 8 bases and J by 2 bases, 7 bases remained unmatched.

The chain's CDR3 is CASSSDWTSYEQYF. In nucleotides, the CDR3 is TGTGCCAGCAGCTCAGACTGGACTTCCTACGAGCAGTACTTC. The rearrangement joins TRBV5-5 to TRBJ2-7; D perhaps matches TRBD2 (5 bases). The CDR3 length is 14 residues. The V gene lost 3 bases and the J gene lost 1 base, with 11 bases spanning the gap. CDR1 and CDR2 (germline): SGHKS, YYEKEE (reference sequence).

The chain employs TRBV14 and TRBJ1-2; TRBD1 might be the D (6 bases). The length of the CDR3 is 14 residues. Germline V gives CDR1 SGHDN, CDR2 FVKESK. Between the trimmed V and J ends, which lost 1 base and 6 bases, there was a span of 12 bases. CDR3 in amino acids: CASSQGSRGNGYTF. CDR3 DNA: TGTGCCAGCAGCCAAGGTTCCAGGGGAAATGGCTACACCTTC. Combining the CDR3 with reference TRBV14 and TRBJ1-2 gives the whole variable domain EAGVTQFPSHSVIEKGQTVTLRCDPISGHDNLYWYRRVMGKEIKFLLHFVKESKQDESGMPNNRFLAERTGGTYSTLKVQPAELEDSGVYFCASSQGSRGNGYTFGSGTRLTVV.

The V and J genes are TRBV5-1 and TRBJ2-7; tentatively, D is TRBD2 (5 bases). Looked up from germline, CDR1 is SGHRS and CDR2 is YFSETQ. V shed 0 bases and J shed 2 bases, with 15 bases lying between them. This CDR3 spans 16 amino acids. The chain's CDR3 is CASSLAGKARAYEQYF. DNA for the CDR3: TGCGCCAGCAGCTTGGCGGGGAAGGCCAGAGCCTACGAGCAGTACTTC.

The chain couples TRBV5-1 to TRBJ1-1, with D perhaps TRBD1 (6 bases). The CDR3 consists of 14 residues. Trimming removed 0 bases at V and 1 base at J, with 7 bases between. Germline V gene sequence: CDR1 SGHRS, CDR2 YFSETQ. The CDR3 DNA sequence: TGCGCCAGCAGCTTGGTAGGGGGGAACACTGAAGCTTTCTTT. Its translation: CASSLVGGNTEAFF. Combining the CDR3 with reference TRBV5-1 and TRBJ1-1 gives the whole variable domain KAGVTQTPRYLIKTRGQQVTLSCSPISGHRSVSWYQQTPGQGLQFLFEYFSETQRNKGNFPGRFSGRQFSNSRSEMNVSTLELGDSALYLCASSLVGGNTEAFFGQGTRLTVV.

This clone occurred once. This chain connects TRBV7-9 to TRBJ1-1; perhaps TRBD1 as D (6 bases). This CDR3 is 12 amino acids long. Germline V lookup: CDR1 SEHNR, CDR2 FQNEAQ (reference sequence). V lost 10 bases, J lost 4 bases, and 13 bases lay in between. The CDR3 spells CATPQGSTEAFF. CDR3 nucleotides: TGTGCCACTCCACAGGGCTCCACTGAAGCTTTCTTT.

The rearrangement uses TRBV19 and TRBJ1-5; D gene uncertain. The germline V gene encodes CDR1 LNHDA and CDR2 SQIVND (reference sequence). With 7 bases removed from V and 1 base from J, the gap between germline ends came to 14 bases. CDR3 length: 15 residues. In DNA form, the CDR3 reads TGTGCCAGTACCATACGAGTGTTGAGCAATCAGCCCCAGCATTTT. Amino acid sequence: CASTIRVLSNQPQHF.

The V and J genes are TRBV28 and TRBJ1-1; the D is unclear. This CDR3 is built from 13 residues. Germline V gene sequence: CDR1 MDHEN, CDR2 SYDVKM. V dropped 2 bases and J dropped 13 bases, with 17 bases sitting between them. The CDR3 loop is CASSLNIGVFGFF. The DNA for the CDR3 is TGTGCCAGCAGTTTAAATATAGGAGTGTTCGGTTTCTTT.

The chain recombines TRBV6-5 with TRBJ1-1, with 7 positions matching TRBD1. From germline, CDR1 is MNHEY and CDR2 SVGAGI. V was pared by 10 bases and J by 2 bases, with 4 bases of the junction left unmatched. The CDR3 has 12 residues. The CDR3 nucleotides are TGTGCCACTCAGGGGGGTAACACTGAAGCTTTCTTT. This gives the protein CATQGGNTEAFF.

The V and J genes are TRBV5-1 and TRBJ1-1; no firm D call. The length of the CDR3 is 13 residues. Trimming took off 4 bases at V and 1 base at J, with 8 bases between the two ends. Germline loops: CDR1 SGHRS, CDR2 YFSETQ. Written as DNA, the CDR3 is TGCGCCAGCAGCCAGAGACAGAACACTGAAGCTTTCTTT. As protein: CASSQRQNTEAFF.

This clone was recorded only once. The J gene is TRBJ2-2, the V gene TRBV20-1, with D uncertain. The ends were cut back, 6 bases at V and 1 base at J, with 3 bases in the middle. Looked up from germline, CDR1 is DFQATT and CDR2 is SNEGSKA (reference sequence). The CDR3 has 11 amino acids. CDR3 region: CSARNTGELFF. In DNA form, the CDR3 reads TGCAGTGCCAGGAACACCGGGGAGCTGTTTTTT.

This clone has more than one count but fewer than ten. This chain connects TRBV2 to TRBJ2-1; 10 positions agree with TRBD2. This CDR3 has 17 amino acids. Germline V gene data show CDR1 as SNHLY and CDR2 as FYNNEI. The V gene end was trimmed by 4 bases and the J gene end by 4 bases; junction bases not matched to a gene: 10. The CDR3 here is CASSGLGTSGVYNEQFF. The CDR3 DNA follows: TGTGCCAGCAGTGGCCTCGGAACTAGCGGGGTATACAATGAGCAGTTCTTC.

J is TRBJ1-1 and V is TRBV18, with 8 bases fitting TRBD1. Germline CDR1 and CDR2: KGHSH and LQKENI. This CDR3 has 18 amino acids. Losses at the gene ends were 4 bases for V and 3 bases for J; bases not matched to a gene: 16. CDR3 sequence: CASSQTGDRLNGYTEAFF. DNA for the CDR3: TGTGCCAGCTCACAAACCGGGGACAGGCTGAACGGTTACACTGAAGCTTTCTTT.

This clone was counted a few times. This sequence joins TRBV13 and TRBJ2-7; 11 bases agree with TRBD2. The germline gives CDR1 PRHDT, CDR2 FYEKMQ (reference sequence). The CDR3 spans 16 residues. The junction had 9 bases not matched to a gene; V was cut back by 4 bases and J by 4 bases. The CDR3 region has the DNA TGTGCCAGCAGCTCCTCAAGGACTAGCGGGCTATACGAGCAGTACTTC. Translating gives CASSSSRTSGLYEQYF.

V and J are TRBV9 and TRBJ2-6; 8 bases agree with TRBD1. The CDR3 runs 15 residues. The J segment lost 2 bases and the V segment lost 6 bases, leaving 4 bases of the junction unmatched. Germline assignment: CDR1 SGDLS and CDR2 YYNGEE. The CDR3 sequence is CASTPGGTGANVLTF. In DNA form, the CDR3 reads TGTGCCAGCACCCCAGGGGGCACTGGGGCCAACGTCCTGACTTTC.

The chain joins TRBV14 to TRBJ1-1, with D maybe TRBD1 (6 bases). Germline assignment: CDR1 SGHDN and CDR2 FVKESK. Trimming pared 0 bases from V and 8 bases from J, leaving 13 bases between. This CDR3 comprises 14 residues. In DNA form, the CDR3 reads TGTGCCAGCAGCCAAGATGGCGGGGGCCGGGAAGCTTTCTTT. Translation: CASSQDGGGREAFF.

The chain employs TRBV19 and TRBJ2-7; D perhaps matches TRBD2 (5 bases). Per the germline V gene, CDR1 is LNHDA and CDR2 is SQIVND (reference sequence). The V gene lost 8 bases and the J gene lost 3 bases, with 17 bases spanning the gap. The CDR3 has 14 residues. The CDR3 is CASSPWEPFYEQYF. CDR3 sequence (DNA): TGTGCCAGTTCTCCTTGGGAGCCTTTCTACGAGCAGTACTTC.

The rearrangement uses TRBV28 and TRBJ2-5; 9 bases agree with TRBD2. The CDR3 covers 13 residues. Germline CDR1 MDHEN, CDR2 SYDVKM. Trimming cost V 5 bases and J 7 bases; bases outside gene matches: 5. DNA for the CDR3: TGTGCCAGCAGTAAGGGACTAGCAGGGACCCAGTACTTC. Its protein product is CASSKGLAGTQYF. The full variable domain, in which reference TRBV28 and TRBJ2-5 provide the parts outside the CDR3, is DVKVTQSSRYLVKRTGEKVFLECVQDMDHENMFWYRQDPGLGLRLIYFSYDVKMKEKGDIPEGYSVSREKKERFSLILESASTNQTSMYLCASSKGLAGTQYFGPGTRLLVL.

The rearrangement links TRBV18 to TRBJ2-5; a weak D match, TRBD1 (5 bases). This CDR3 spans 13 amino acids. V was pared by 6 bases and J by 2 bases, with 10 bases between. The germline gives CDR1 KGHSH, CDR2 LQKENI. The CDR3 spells CASSGDRQETQYF. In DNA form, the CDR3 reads TGTGCCAGCTCCGGAGACAGACAAGAGACCCAGTACTTC.